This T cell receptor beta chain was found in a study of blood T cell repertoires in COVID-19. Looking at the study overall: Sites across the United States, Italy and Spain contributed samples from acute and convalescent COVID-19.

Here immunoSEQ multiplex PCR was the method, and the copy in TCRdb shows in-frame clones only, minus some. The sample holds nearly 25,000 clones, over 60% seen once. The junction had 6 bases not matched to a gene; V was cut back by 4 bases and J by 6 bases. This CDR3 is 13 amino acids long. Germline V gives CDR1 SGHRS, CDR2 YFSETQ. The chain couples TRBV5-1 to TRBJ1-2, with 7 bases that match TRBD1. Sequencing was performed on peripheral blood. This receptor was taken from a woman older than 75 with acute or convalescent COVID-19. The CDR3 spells CASSVGTADGYTF. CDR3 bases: TGCGCCAGCAGCGTCGGGACAGCCGATGGCTACACCTTC. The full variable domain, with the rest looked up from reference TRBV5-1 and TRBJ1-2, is KAGVTQTPRYLIKTRGQQVTLSCSPISGHRSVSWYQQTPGQGLQFLFEYFSETQRNKGNFPGRFSGRQFSNSRSEMNVSTLELGDSALYLCASSVGTADGYTFGSGTRLTVV.